The next 29 T cell receptor beta chains were all read from a single sample in a study of Ad26.COV2.S vaccination and SARS-CoV-2 variants. Generated by immunoSEQ multiplex PCR, the TCRdb table keeps only in-frame clones and is missing some. The table records a few hundred thousand clones, around nine tenths of them present only once. Noted treatment: some 20 received Ad26.COV2.S at low or high dose, single or two shots; 5 received placebo; per-sample allocation not given. Specimens were obtained on day 63 following the first vaccine or placebo injection. The material was peripheral blood, obtained in a trial of Ad26.COV2.S vaccine versus placebo. Source of these receptors: a person between 18 and 65 years old who received the Ad26.COV2.S COVID-19 vaccine or a placebo.

The rearrangement links TRBV7-9 to TRBJ1-5; D not resolved. The CDR3 length is 14 residues. Trimming shortened V by 5 bases and J by 7 bases, and 15 bases separated the two germline ends. In germline, CDR1 is SEHNR, CDR2 FQNEAQ (reference sequence). This CDR3 is CASSITAGGQPQHF. Written as DNA, the CDR3 is TGTGCCAGCAGCATAACGGCAGGAGGACAGCCCCAGCATTTT. The full variable domain, its missing parts supplied by reference TRBV7-9 and TRBJ1-5, is DTGVSQNPRHKITKRGQNVTFRCDPISEHNRLYWYRQTLGQGPEFLTYFQNEAQLEKSRLLSDRFSAERPKGSFSTLEIQRTEQGDSAMYLCASSITAGGQPQHFGDGTRLSIL.

The chain links TRBV5-1 to TRBJ2-3, with 7 bases matching TRBD1. Germline V gene data show CDR1 as SGHRS and CDR2 as YFSETQ. The CDR3 is 15 residues long. The J segment lost 1 base and the V segment lost 4 bases, leaving 6 bases of the junction unmatched. In DNA form, the CDR3 reads TGCGCCAGCAGCGAGGACAGGTCGGGCACAGATACGCAGTATTTT. Amino acid sequence: CASSEDRSGTDTQYF. The complete variable domain, with remaining parts taken from reference TRBV5-1 and TRBJ2-3, reads KAGVTQTPRYLIKTRGQQVTLSCSPISGHRSVSWYQQTPGQGLQFLFEYFSETQRNKGNFPGRFSGRQFSNSRSEMNVSTLELGDSALYLCASSEDRSGTDTQYFGPGTRLTVL.

The chain employs TRBV12-3 or TRBV12-4 and TRBJ2-1, with TRBD2 identical over 7 bases. CDR3 length: 11 residues. Trimming cost V 6 bases and J 12 bases; bases outside gene matches: 5. The CDR3 DNA sequence: TGTGCCAGCAGCCGCAGGGAGGGGCAGTTCTTC. It specifies CASSRREGQFF.

This chain joins TRBV27 and TRBJ2-2, with 9 bases aligning to TRBD2. The CDR3 length is 13 residues. The V gene's germline CDR1 is MNHEY and CDR2 SMNVEV (reference sequence). The trim removed 5 bases at V and 8 bases at J, leaving 3 bases unmatched. The CDR3, as DNA: TGTGCCAGCAGTCTTAGCGGGAGAGGGGAGCTGTTTTTT. It translates to CASSLSGRGELFF.

The chain recombines TRBV10-3 with TRBJ2-1, with D possibly matching TRBD1 (5 bases). V gave up 9 bases and J gave up 9 bases, with 18 bases separating them. Per the germline V gene, CDR1 is ENHRY and CDR2 is SYGVKD. The CDR3 consists of 13 residues. This chain's CDR3 is CAIRTDSVGEQFF. CDR3 nucleotide sequence: TGTGCCATAAGGACCGACAGTGTAGGTGAGCAGTTCTTC.

The chain employs TRBV3-1 (or the pseudogene TRBV3-2) and TRBJ2-7; D is uncertain. The germline V gene encodes CDR1 LGHDT and CDR2 YNNKEL (reference sequence). The CDR3 contains 13 residues. Trimming took 3 bases from V and 3 from J, leaving 9 bases between them. This CDR3 reads CASSQGELYEQYF. Here the CDR3 DNA reads TGTGCCAGCAGCCAGGGTGAGCTCTACGAGCAGTACTTC.

This clone was recorded a few times. The chain uses TRBV4-1 and TRBJ1-5, with D perhaps TRBD1 (5 bases). The germline V gene encodes CDR1 MGHRA and CDR2 YSYEKL. The CDR3 sequence is 17 residues long. Trimming removed 1 base from V and 2 bases from J, with 15 bases in between. CDR3 protein: CASSQGPRQMGNQPQHF. As DNA, the CDR3 is TGCGCCAGCAGCCAAGGTCCGAGACAGATGGGCAATCAGCCCCAGCATTTT.

This sequence joins TRBV18 and TRBJ2-1; 7 nucleotides match TRBD1. CDR3 size: 14 residues. Germline V gives CDR1 KGHSH, CDR2 LQKENI. V lost 2 bases and J lost 7; bases outside the gene matches: 5. The DNA of the CDR3 is TGTGCCAGCTCACCAAGAGGACAGGCAAATGAGCAGTTCTTC. As protein: CASSPRGQANEQFF. Complete variable domain (other parts from reference TRBV18 and TRBJ2-1): NAGVMQNPRHLVRRRGQEARLRCSPMKGHSHVYWYRQLPEEGLKFMVYLQKENIIDESGMPKERFSAEFPKEGPSILRIQQVVRGDSAAYFCASSPRGQANEQFFGPGTRLTVL.

The chain employs TRBV10-3 and TRBJ1-5; tentatively, D is TRBD1 (5 bases). Germline values: CDR1 ENHRY, CDR2 SYGVKD. The CDR3 contains 13 residues. V was pared by 7 bases and J by 4 bases, with 11 bases between. Written as DNA, the CDR3 is TGTGCCATCAAGACCGAGGGGAATCAGCCCCAGCATTTT. This translates into CAIKTEGNQPQHF.

The table lists this clone with a count of one. The chain links TRBV9 to TRBJ2-5; D unresolved. In germline, CDR1 is SGDLS, CDR2 YYNGEE. Trimming took 0 bases from V and 4 from J, leaving 13 bases between them. This CDR3 is built from 15 residues. The CDR3 region is CASSVDPGTAETQYF. CDR3 DNA: TGTGCCAGCAGCGTAGACCCAGGAACGGCAGAGACCCAGTACTTC. Using reference TRBV9 and TRBJ2-5 for the parts outside the CDR3, the full variable domain is DSGVTQTPKHLITATGQRVTLRCSPRSGDLSVYWYQQSLDQGLQFLIQYYNGEERAKGNILERFSAQQFPDLHSELNLSSLELGDSALYFCASSVDPGTAETQYFGPGTRLLVL.

The rearrangement uses TRBV6-1 and TRBJ2-7, with D unresolved. CDR3 size: 16 residues. V gave up 2 bases and J gave up 6 bases, with 20 bases separating them. Germline V gene sequence: CDR1 MNHNS, CDR2 SASEGT. In nucleotides, the CDR3 is TGTGCCAGCAGTGAATTCGGAGATCCTAATCCGTTCGAGCAGTACTTC. It yields the protein CASSEFGDPNPFEQYF.

The J gene is TRBJ2-7, the V gene TRBV7-2; weak D call: TRBD2 (7 bases). V lost 5 bases and J lost 2, with 13 bases in between. There are 14 residues in the CDR3. Per the germline V gene, CDR1 is SGHTA and CDR2 is FQGNSA. CDR3 sequence reads: CASSIGGRPYEQYF. Here the CDR3 DNA reads TGTGCCAGCAGCATCGGGGGGCGACCCTACGAGCAGTACTTC.

This clone has just one count. The rearrangement joins TRBV5-1 to TRBJ2-5; D is perhaps TRBD1 (5 bases). The V gene lost 5 bases and the J gene lost 1 base, with 12 bases spanning the gap. This CDR3 has 14 residues. The germline gives CDR1 SGHRS, CDR2 YFSETQ. DNA for the CDR3: TGCGCCAGCAGAGGGCTGGGGCCCCAAGAGACCCAGTACTTC. This codes for CASRGLGPQETQYF.

The gene calls are TRBV6-6 and TRBJ1-1; perhaps TRBD1 as D (5 bases). The CDR3 consists of 13 residues. Per germline, CDR1 MNHNY and CDR2 SVGAGI (reference sequence). V was cut by 6 bases and J by 0 bases, with 8 bases left in between. CDR3 in amino acids: CASRLQVNTEAFF. CDR3 bases: TGTGCCAGCAGACTACAGGTGAACACTGAAGCTTTCTTT.

This clone was observed once. The chain is built from TRBV28 and TRBJ1-1, with D maybe TRBD1 (6 bases). Trimming cost V 3 bases and J 5 bases, with 16 bases left between them. Germline V gene sequence: CDR1 MDHEN, CDR2 SYDVKM. The CDR3 length is 15 residues. Here the CDR3 reads CASSLGGQARTEAFF. The CDR3 bases are TGTGCCAGCAGTTTGGGGGGGCAGGCCAGGACTGAAGCTTTCTTT.

The V and J genes are TRBV5-4 and TRBJ2-3; 9 bases are shared with TRBD2. The length of the CDR3 is 17 residues. V trimming: 1 base; J trimming: 3 bases; junction bases outside the gene matches: 9. Germline CDR1 SGHNT, CDR2 YYREEE (reference sequence). CDR3 region: CASSLKIAGAGTDTQYF. The CDR3 coding sequence is TGTGCCAGCAGCTTGAAAATAGCGGGAGCGGGGACAGATACGCAGTATTTT.

The chain has TRBV10-3 and TRBJ2-7, with TRBD2 identical over 9 bases. Germline V gene data show CDR1 as ENHRY and CDR2 as SYGVKD. CDR3 length equals 12 residues. Losses at the gene ends were 7 bases for V and 4 bases for J; bases not matched to a gene: 2. CDR3 in amino acids: CAITSGRYEQYF. CDR3 coding DNA: TGTGCCATCACCAGCGGGAGGTACGAGCAGTACTTC.

In its sample, this clone was seen once. The chain is built from TRBV14 and TRBJ2-1; 7 nucleotides agree with TRBD2. The junction had 19 bases not matched to a gene; V was cut back by 1 base and J by 7 bases. The CDR3 is 19 amino acids. Germline CDR1 reads SGHDN; CDR2 reads FVKESK. The CDR3 region is CASSQGSAGGTIRRNEQFF. The CDR3 DNA reads TGTGCCAGCAGCCAAGGATCAGCTGGTGGGACTATAAGACGGAATGAGCAGTTCTTC.

J is TRBJ1-4 and V is TRBV15; D is possibly TRBD1 (5 bases). CDR1 LNHNV and CDR2 YYDKDF come from the germline V gene (reference sequence). The CDR3 runs 15 residues. Trimming cost V 5 bases and J 8 bases, with 18 bases left between them. This CDR3 is CATSQSLMGGEKLFF. The CDR3 nucleotides are TGTGCCACCAGCCAGAGCCTTATGGGGGGAGAAAAACTGTTTTTT.

To note about this clone: Other DNA sequences in the sample encode the same CDR3. The chain has TRBV7-3 and TRBJ2-5, with D uncertain. The CDR3 contains 13 residues. The V and J ends lost 0 bases and 5 bases respectively, with 7 bases between them. The germline V gene encodes CDR1 SGHTA and CDR2 FQGTGA. CDR3 in amino acids: CASSLTRLETQYF. CDR3 DNA sequence: TGTGCCAGCAGCTTAACTAGGTTGGAGACCCAGTACTTC.

The V gene is TRBV11-2, the J gene TRBJ1-1, with D unresolved. The CDR3 runs to 17 residues. Germline CDR1 reads SGHAT; CDR2 reads FQNNGV. Trimming left V 2 bases short and J 2 bases short, with 18 bases between. CDR3 protein: CASSLKTLGITNTEAFF. CDR3 nucleotides: TGTGCCAGCAGCTTAAAGACTCTCGGGATCACAAACACTGAAGCTTTCTTT. Variable domain in full (rest from reference TRBV11-2 and TRBJ1-1): EAGVAQSPRYKIIEKRQSVAFWCNPISGHATLYWYQQILGQGPKLLIQFQNNGVVDDSQLPKDRFSAERLKGVDSTLKIQPAKLEDSAVYLCASSLKTLGITNTEAFFGQGTRLTVV.

This clone was detected a few times. This chain uses TRBV7-2 with TRBJ1-5; D might be TRBD1 (5 bases). The CDR3 totals 14 residues. Per the germline V gene, CDR1 is SGHTA and CDR2 is FQGNSA. V lost 0 bases to trimming and J lost 5 bases, with 8 bases between them. The DNA of the CDR3 is TGTGCCAGCAGCTTAGCAGGGGTGTATCAGCCCCAGCATTTT. This encodes CASSLAGVYQPQHF.

The V and J genes are TRBV7-8 and TRBJ1-2; the D gene is possibly TRBD1 (6 bases). Germline CDR1 SGHVS, CDR2 FQNEAQ. V shed 5 bases and J shed 3 bases, with 13 bases lying between them. The CDR3 is made up of 14 amino acids. CDR3 sequence reads: CASSRAGEDYGYTF. CDR3 in DNA: TGTGCCAGCAGCCGGGCAGGGGAGGACTATGGCTACACCTTC.

The chain is built from TRBV29-1 and TRBJ2-1, with TRBD2 matching over 7 bases. The germline V gene encodes CDR1 SQVTM and CDR2 ANQGSEA. The trim removed 6 bases at V and 7 bases at J, leaving 9 bases unmatched. The CDR3 spans 13 residues. This chain's CDR3 is CSVREGRLNEQFF. In DNA form, the CDR3 reads TGCAGCGTAAGGGAGGGCCGTTTAAATGAGCAGTTCTTC.

The chain employs TRBV11-2 and TRBJ1-1; D ambiguous. In germline, CDR1 is SGHAT, CDR2 FQNNGV. The CDR3 totals 12 residues. Trimming cost V 5 bases and J 7 bases, with 11 bases left between them. Written as DNA, the CDR3 is TGTGCCAGCAGCAGGACTGGAGATGAAGCTTTCTTT. Its protein product is CASSRTGDEAFF.

The chain has TRBV6-4 and TRBJ2-7; no firm D call. Germline lookup yields CDR1 MRHNA and CDR2 SNTAGT. The V gene lost 6 bases and the J gene lost 12 bases, with 6 bases spanning the gap. The CDR3 runs 8 residues. CDR3 DNA sequence: TGTGCCAGCAGCCCTCTGTACTTC. Residues: CASSPLYF.

V gene TRBV2 combines with J gene TRBJ2-1, with 12 bases matching TRBD2. With V trimmed by 6 bases and J by 6 bases, 9 bases remained unmatched. This CDR3 is 16 amino acids long. Germline V lookup: CDR1 SNHLY, CDR2 FYNNEI. In DNA, the CDR3 is TGTGCCAGCAGGCCACCGGGACTAGCGGGCCCCAATGAGCAGTTCTTC. As protein: CASRPPGLAGPNEQFF.

This clone occurred once. The rearrangement links TRBV6-6 to TRBJ2-3, with D perhaps matching TRBD1 (6 bases). The CDR3 is 14 residues long. Trimming pared 2 bases from V and 0 bases from J, leaving 6 bases between. Per the germline V gene, CDR1 is MNHNY and CDR2 is SVGAGI (reference sequence). The DNA of the CDR3 is TGTGCCAGCAGTTACGGACAGAGCACAGATACGCAGTATTTT. It specifies CASSYGQSTDTQYF.

The gene calls are TRBV30 and TRBJ2-5; 8 nucleotides align to TRBD1. Germline V gives CDR1 GTSNPN, CDR2 SVGIG (reference sequence). The V segment lost 4 bases and the J segment 5 bases; nucleotides outside the gene matches: 12. This CDR3 spans 15 amino acids. CDR3 sequence (DNA): TGTGCCTGGACTTCCGAGACAGGGGTTGGGGAGACCCAGTACTTC. It is translated as CAWTSETGVGETQYF.